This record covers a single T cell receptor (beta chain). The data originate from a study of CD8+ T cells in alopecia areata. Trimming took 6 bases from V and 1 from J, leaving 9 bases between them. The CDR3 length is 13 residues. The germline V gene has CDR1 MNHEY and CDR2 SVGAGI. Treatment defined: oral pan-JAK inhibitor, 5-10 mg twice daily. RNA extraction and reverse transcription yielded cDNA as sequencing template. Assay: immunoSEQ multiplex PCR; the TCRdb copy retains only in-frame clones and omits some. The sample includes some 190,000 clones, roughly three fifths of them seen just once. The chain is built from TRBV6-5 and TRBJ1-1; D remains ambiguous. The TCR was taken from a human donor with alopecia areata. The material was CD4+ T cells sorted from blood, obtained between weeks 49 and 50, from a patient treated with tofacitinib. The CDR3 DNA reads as TGTGCCAGCAGCAGCCTCGGGAACACTGAAGCTTTCTTT. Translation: CASSSLGNTEAFF.